This entry lists 16 T cell receptor beta chains sequenced from one sample in a study of blood T cell repertoires in COVID-19. Here immunoSEQ multiplex PCR was the method, and the copy in TCRdb shows in-frame clones only, minus some. Of around 76,000 clones detected, 65% to 80% appear once; the ten largest clones hold 25% to 30%. Sequencing used peripheral blood. The receptors originated from a woman aged 80 or over with active or convalescent COVID-19.

This clone was picked up a small number of times. As DNA, the CDR3 is TGTGCCAGCAGCTTGTTGGACAGGGTAGCGCTGAACACTGAAGCTTTCTTT. Amino acid sequence: CASSLLDRVALNTEAFF. The chain has TRBV5-5 and TRBJ1-1, with 8 bases that match TRBD1. V dropped 1 base and J dropped 0; count of bases not matched to a gene: 8. The length of the CDR3 is 17 residues. Germline loops: CDR1 SGHKS, CDR2 YYEKEE (reference sequence).

The chain links TRBV4-1 to TRBJ2-5; 8 bases match TRBD2. Losses at the gene ends were 0 bases for V and 7 bases for J; bases not matched to a gene: 16. CDR3 length: 18 residues. In germline, CDR1 is MGHRA, CDR2 YSYEKL. The CDR3: CASSQDLTSGGLGGTQYF. For the CDR3, the DNA is TGCGCCAGCAGCCAAGATCTTACCAGCGGGGGATTAGGAGGGACCCAGTACTTC.

This sequence joins TRBV18 and TRBJ1-6, with TRBD1 identical over 8 bases. Per the germline V gene, CDR1 is KGHSH and CDR2 is LQKENI. The length of the CDR3 is 14 residues. The junction had 7 bases not matched to a gene; V was cut back by 6 bases and J by 9 bases. The CDR3 bases are TGTGCCAGCTCTGGACAGGGTGAGGGTTCACCCCTCCACTTT. As protein: CASSGQGEGSPLHF.

The rearrangement joins TRBV7-9 to TRBJ1-1, with D hard to call. Looked up from germline, CDR1 is SEHNR and CDR2 is FQNEAQ (reference sequence). Trimming took 5 bases from V and 2 from J, leaving 12 bases between them. The CDR3 has 14 residues. The CDR3 coding sequence is TGTGCCAGCAGCCCGGGCGGGGAAAACACTGAAGCTTTCTTT. Protein sequence: CASSPGGENTEAFF.

The chain combines TRBV10-3 with TRBJ1-5; D not resolved. V was clipped by 0 bases and J by 1 base, with 10 bases between them. The CDR3 loop spans 16 amino acids. Germline V CDR1 and CDR2: ENHRY, SYGVKD. The CDR3, as DNA: TGTGCCATCAGTGAGTCGGTAGGGAGCAGCAATCAGCCCCAGCATTTT. Encoded protein: CAISESVGSSNQPQHF.

V gene TRBV2 combines with J gene TRBJ2-5; D uncertain. Germline V lookup: CDR1 SNHLY, CDR2 FYNNEI. V was cut by 4 bases and J by 5 bases, with 14 bases left in between. This CDR3 has 14 residues. CDR3: CASSASESSETQYF. The DNA of the CDR3 is TGTGCCAGCAGTGCGTCCGAGAGTTCGGAGACCCAGTACTTC. Combining the CDR3 with reference TRBV2 and TRBJ2-5 gives the whole variable domain EPEVTQTPSHQVTQMGQEVILRCVPISNHLYFYWYRQILGQKVEFLVSFYNNEISEKSEIFDDQFSVERPDGSNFTLKIRSTKLEDSAMYFCASSASESSETQYFGPGTRLLVL.

This clone was counted between two and nine times. The chain is built from TRBV6-5 and TRBJ1-6; weak D call: TRBD1 (5 bases). The CDR3 spans 15 residues. The germline gives CDR1 MNHEY, CDR2 SVGAGI. Trimming took 2 bases from V and 5 from J, leaving 10 bases between them. The CDR3 protein is CASSYRTLDNSPLHF. The CDR3 region has the DNA TGTGCCAGCAGTTACCGGACACTTGATAATTCACCCCTCCACTTT.

This CDR3 reads CASSDGGPTYNEQFF. The CDR3 DNA reads as TGTGCCAGCAGCGACGGGGGGCCGACCTACAATGAGCAGTTCTTC. The rearrangement uses TRBV5-6 and TRBJ2-1, with a weak D call TRBD2 (7 bases). The CDR3 length is 15 residues. V was shortened by 4 bases and J by 2 bases, with 13 bases between the two germline ends. Germline CDR1 and CDR2: SGHDT and YYEEEE.

The chain has TRBV15 and TRBJ1-1; D is unresolved. Per the germline V gene, CDR1 is LNHNV and CDR2 is YYDKDF (reference sequence). V was cut by 3 bases and J by 6 bases, with 11 bases left in between. This CDR3 has 13 amino acids. The CDR3 sequence: CATSREIGAEAFF. The CDR3 bases are TGTGCCACCAGCAGGGAAATCGGGGCTGAAGCTTTCTTT. The entire variable domain, with the rest obtained from reference TRBV15 and TRBJ1-1, is as follows: DAMVIQNPRYQVTQFGKPVTLSCSQTLNHNVMYWYQQKSSQAPKLLFHYYDKDFNNEADTPDNFQSRRPNTSFCFLDIRSPGLGDTAMYLCATSREIGAEAFFGQGTRLTVV.

This chain joins TRBV6-5 and TRBJ1-3; D gene ambiguous. Trimming removed 10 bases from V and 0 bases from J, with 13 bases in between. Germline V gives CDR1 MNHEY, CDR2 SVGAGI. This CDR3 has 14 residues. The CDR3 loop reads CATWAQSSGNTIYF. The CDR3, as DNA: TGTGCCACGTGGGCCCAGAGCTCTGGAAACACCATATATTTT.

This chain uses TRBV30 with TRBJ2-3; tentative D call: TRBD2 (5 bases). Germline loops: CDR1 GTSNPN, CDR2 SVGIG (reference sequence). The length of the CDR3 is 13 residues. Trimming took off 1 base at V and 4 bases at J, with 9 bases between the two ends. CDR3 bases: TGTGCCTGGAGTGCGGGTAGCGCAGATACGCAGTATTTT. Protein sequence: CAWSAGSADTQYF. Supplemented by reference TRBV30 and TRBJ2-3, the full variable domain reads SQTIHQWPATLVQPVGSPLSLECTVEGTSNPNLYWYRQAAGRGLQLLFYSVGIGQISSEVPQNLSASRPQDRQFILSSKKLLLSDSGFYLCAWSAGSADTQYFGPGTRLTVL.

The chain links TRBV5-4 to TRBJ2-5; maybe TRBD1 (5 bases). Germline V CDR1 and CDR2: SGHNT, YYREEE (reference sequence). The CDR3 is 14 residues long. Trimming took off 4 bases at V and 3 bases at J, with 13 bases between the two ends. The chain's CDR3 is CASSLPGREETQYF. In DNA, the CDR3 is TGTGCCAGCAGCCTCCCTGGCAGGGAAGAGACCCAGTACTTC.

This chain links TRBV5-4 with TRBJ1-5, with a possible D match to TRBD1 (5 bases). The V gene lost 9 bases and the J gene lost 1 base, with 17 bases spanning the gap. This CDR3 comprises 15 residues. The germline V gene has CDR1 SGHNT and CDR2 YYREEE (reference sequence). For the CDR3, the DNA is TGTGCCACCCAGGTAGGGGCAGGCAGCAATCAGCCCCAGCATTTT. This sequence encodes CATQVGAGSNQPQHF.

The gene calls are TRBV5-3 and TRBJ2-1; TRBD2 matches 14 bases. TRBV5-3 is recorded as an ORF, its role being uncertain. Germline trimming cut 2 bases from V and 0 bases from J; bases unmatched to any gene: 13. CDR3 size: 21 residues. CDR3 protein: CARSLNTTTSGGGSSYNEQFF. CDR3 DNA: TGTGCCAGAAGCTTAAACACTACGACTAGCGGGGGGGGTAGCTCCTACAATGAGCAGTTCTTC.

On this clone itself: The junction shows a germline mismatch at one end, possibly a read error. J is TRBJ1-3 and V is TRBV7-7; 8 positions match TRBD1. CDR1 is SSHAT, CDR2 FNYEAQ, per germline (reference sequence). The CDR3 contains 15 residues. In DNA, the CDR3 is TGTGCTAGCAGCTTGGGACAGGCCCCTGGAAACACCATATATTTT. This translates into CASSLGQAPGNTIYF.

The V and J genes are TRBV4-1 and TRBJ1-4, with D unresolved. This CDR3 region has 16 residues. Per the germline V gene, CDR1 is MGHRA and CDR2 is YSYEKL. V shed 0 bases and J shed 4 bases, with 12 bases lying between them. The CDR3: CASSQDFVGVNEKLFF. The CDR3 coding sequence is TGCGCCAGCAGCCAAGACTTCGTGGGCGTTAATGAAAAACTGTTTTTT.